This T cell receptor beta chain was obtained from a study of patients and donors after allogeneic stem cell transplantation. TCRdb redid the calling of the RT-PCR reads with MiXCR, one entry per CDR3 protein. The sample carries 400,000 to 500,000 distinct CDR3 sequences, roughly 17% recorded once. Germline-derived CDR1 and CDR2 are SGHTA and FQGTGA. This CDR3 comprises 14 residues. Trimming removed 5 bases from V and 4 bases from J, with 11 bases in between. The clonotype originates from a human donor who was either an allogeneic HSCT recipient or a stem cell or donor lymphocyte infusion donor (not recorded which). It is not recorded whose cells these are; they may come from a transplant donor. Sequencing input: blood, either unsorted or a sorted T cell fraction (not recorded which). This chain links TRBV7-3 with TRBJ2-2, with no clear D. The CDR3 protein is CASSPTDGTGELFF. Here the CDR3 DNA reads TGTGCCAGCAGCCCCACGGACGGCACCGGGGAGCTGTTTTTT.